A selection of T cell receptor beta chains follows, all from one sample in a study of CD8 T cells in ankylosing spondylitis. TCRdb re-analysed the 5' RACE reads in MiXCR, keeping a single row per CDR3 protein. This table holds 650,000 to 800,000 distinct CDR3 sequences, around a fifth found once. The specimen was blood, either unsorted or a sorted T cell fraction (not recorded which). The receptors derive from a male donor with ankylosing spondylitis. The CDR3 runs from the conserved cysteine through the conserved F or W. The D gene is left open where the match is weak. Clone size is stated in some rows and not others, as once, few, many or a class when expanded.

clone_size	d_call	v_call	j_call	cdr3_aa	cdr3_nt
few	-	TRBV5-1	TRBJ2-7	CASSLVGLSGNEQYF	TGCGCCAGCAGCTTGGTCGGCTTAAGCGGAAACGAGCAGTACTTC
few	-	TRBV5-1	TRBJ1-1	CASSTELVPTEAFF	TGCGCCAGCAGCACCGAATTAGTCCCGACTGAAGCTTTCTTT
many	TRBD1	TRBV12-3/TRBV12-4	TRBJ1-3	CASKPMTGVFGNTIYF	TGTGCCAGCAAGCCGATGACAGGGGTATTTGGAAACACCATATATTTT
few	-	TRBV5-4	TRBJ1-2	CASRLDSGGYTF	TGTGCCAGCAGACTCGACAGTGGTGGCTACACCTTC
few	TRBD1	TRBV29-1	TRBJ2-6	CSVEWNRGFSGANVLTF	TGCAGCGTTGAGTGGAACAGGGGCTTCTCTGGGGCCAACGTCCTGACTTTC
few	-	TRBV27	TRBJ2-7	CASSLGHKSYEQYF	TGTGCCAGCAGTTTGGGACACAAGTCCTACGAGCAGTACTTC
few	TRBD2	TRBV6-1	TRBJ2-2	CASKGGRGAAGELFF	TGTGCCAGCAAGGGGGGGCGGGGGGCGGCCGGGGAGCTGTTTTTT
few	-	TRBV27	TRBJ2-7	CASSLSWEEVTYEQYF	TGTGCCAGCAGTTTATCATGGGAGGAGGTAACCTACGAGCAGTACTTC
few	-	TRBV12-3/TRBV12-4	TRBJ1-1	CASSFGRFTEAFF	TGTGCCAGCAGTTTCGGCAGATTCACTGAAGCTTTCTTT
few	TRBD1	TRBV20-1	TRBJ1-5	CSATPPGQGDQPQHF	TGCAGTGCTACTCCACCGGGACAGGGGGATCAGCCCCAGCATTTT
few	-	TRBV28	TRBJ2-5	CASSLSGTRGTQYF	TGTGCCAGCAGTTTGTCTGGGACCCGAGGGACCCAGTACTTC
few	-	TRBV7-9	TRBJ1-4	CASSFQVADEKLFF	TGTGCCAGCAGCTTTCAGGTGGCGGATGAAAAACTGTTTTTT
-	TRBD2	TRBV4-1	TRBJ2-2	CASSLKVAGLAGFTNTGELFF	TGCGCCAGCAGCCTTAAGGTGGCGGGACTAGCGGGTTTCACGAACACCGGGGAGCTGTTTTTT
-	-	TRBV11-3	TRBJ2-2	CASSLDSYGTATGELFF	TGTGCCAGCAGCTTAGATTCGTACGGAACAGCTACCGGGGAGCTGTTTTTT
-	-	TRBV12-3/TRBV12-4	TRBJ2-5	CASSLRRVQETQYF	TGTGCCAGCAGCCTCAGACGGGTACAAGAGACCCAGTACTTC
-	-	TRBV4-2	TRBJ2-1	CSSSQGATGTLNNEQFF	TGTTCCAGCAGCCAAGGAGCGACCGGGACGCTAAACAATGAGCAGTTCTTC